The clone carrying this TCR beta chain was observed a handful of times. One end of the junction varies from germline; a read error may be responsible. The data belong to a study of blood T cells in healthy people across ages. Study background: There was about one barcoded beta molecule captured by template switching per two T cells.

This CDR3 has 13 residues. Germline loops: CDR1 SGHDT, CDR2 YYEEEE. Sample-barcoded 5' priming and a J-beta primer mix drove a second PCR of about 6 to 12 cycles. TCRdb independently ran MiXCR on the 5' RACE reads; one entry per CDR3 protein. The sample contains hundreds of thousands of distinct CDR3 sequences, approximately 21% of which appear only once. It was roughly 10 milliliters of peripheral blood that were drawn from each donor. This chain connects TRBV5-6 to TRBJ2-7; D not certain. Sequencing used blood. The sequence derives from a man aged 70 or older in good health. This CDR3 reads CASSLLTDYEQYF. The CDR3 coding sequence is TGTGCTAGCAGCTTGCTTACAGACTACGAGCAGTACTTC.